The 2 T cell receptor beta chains below were found in one sample sequenced in a study of T cells in Graves' hyperthyroidism and ophthalmopathy. Amplification of TCR beta CDR3 regions was performed using RNA transcripts as template. Primed by the HTBI set, a first-round RT-PCR was run on the TCR CDR3. TCRdb passed the multiplex PCR reads through MiXCR, listing each CDR3 protein once. The sample yields 600,000 to 750,000 distinct CDR3 sequences, roughly 17% seen once. Sequencing was done on a sample of blood. The receptors were gathered from a middle-aged man with Graves' hyperthyroidism.

The rearrangement joins TRBV28 to TRBJ1-5; possibly TRBD1 for D (5 bases). The germline V gene encodes CDR1 MDHEN and CDR2 SYDVKM. The CDR3 has 14 residues. V shed 5 bases and J shed 9 bases, with 17 bases lying between them. The chain's CDR3 is CASSPRTSGGPQHF. DNA for the CDR3: TGTGCCAGCAGTCCACGGACATCCGGGGGGCCCCAGCATTTT. Full variable domain (missing parts from reference TRBV28 and TRBJ1-5): DVKVTQSSRYLVKRTGEKVFLECVQDMDHENMFWYRQDPGLGLRLIYFSYDVKMKEKGDIPEGYSVSREKKERFSLILESASTNQTSMYLCASSPRTSGGPQHFGDGTRLSIL.

This clonotype turned up a few times. The rearrangement links TRBV4-3 to TRBJ1-5; possibly TRBD1 for D (5 bases). This CDR3 comprises 15 residues. Trimming stripped 0 bases from V and 1 base from J, with 7 bases between. Germline V gene sequence: CDR1 LGHNA, CDR2 YSLEER. CDR3 in DNA: TGCGCCAGCAGCCAAGATTCAGGGAGCAATCAGCCCCAGCATTTT. Amino acids: CASSQDSGSNQPQHF.